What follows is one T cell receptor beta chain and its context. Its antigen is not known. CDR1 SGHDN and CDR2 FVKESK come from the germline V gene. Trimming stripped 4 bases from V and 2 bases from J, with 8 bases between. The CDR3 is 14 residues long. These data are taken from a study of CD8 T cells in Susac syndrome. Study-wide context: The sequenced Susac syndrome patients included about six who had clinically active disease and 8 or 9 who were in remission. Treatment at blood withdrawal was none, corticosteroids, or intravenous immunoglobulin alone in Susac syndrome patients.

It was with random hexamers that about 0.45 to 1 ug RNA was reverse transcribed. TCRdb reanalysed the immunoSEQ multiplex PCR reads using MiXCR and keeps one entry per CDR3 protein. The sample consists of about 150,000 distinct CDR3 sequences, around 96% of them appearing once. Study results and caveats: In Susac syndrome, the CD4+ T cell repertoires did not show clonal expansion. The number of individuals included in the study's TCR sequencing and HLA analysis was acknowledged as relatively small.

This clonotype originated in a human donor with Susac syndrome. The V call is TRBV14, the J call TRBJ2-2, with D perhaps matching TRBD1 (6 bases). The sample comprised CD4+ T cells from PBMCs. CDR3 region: CASSRQANTGELFF. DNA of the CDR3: TGTGCCAGCAGCCGACAGGCCAACACCGGGGAGCTGTTTTTT.